The present T cell receptor beta chain was sequenced within a study of human T cells and chemical hapten exposure. Study-wide context: Yields of TCR per sample differed, chiefly owing to small differences in pooled library volume.

This clonotype was recorded many times. V shed 7 bases and J shed 5 bases, with 18 bases lying between them. The CDR3 contains 14 residues. The germline V gene encodes CDR1 SNHLY and CDR2 FYNNEI. Sample time point: healthy volunteer bleed at 6 weeks. Total RNA extraction was carried out from unfractionated whole blood. TCRdb reprocessed the RACE reads via MiXCR and lists one record per CDR3 protein. The data show 30,000 to 35,000 distinct CDR3 sequences, 4.5% to 5.5% seen once. This chain connects TRBV2 to TRBJ2-7, with a possible D match to TRBD2 (5 bases). The sample consisted of whole blood. This TCR came from a human donor in good health. Some clones in this sample may be carry-over from other donors' samples. CDR3 sequence reads: CASKASLGGDEQYF. In DNA form, the CDR3 reads TGTGCCAGCAAGGCCTCTTTAGGAGGCGACGAGCAGTACTTC.